The 7 T cell receptor beta chains below come from one sample, sequenced in a study of blood T cells in healthy people across ages. The use of a sample-barcoded 5' primer and a J-beta primer mix characterized a second PCR of about 7 to 12 cycles. TCRdb reprocessed the 5' RACE reads via MiXCR and lists one record per CDR3 protein. The repertoire holds 800,000 to 950,000 distinct CDR3 sequences, with around 36% as singletons. The specimen was blood. These receptors were obtained from a man between 18 and 29 years old in good health.

The DNA of the CDR3 is TGTGCCAGCAGCCAAGCTCGGGGAGCGGGACCCCACAATGAGCAGTTCTTC. Residues: CASSQARGAGPHNEQFF. The V call is TRBV3-1, the J call TRBJ2-1, with 7 bases fitting TRBD2. The germline gives CDR1 LGHDT, CDR2 YNNKEL (reference sequence). The CDR3 is 17 residues long. V dropped 1 base and J dropped 5; count of bases not matched to a gene: 11.

This clonotype was observed a single time. A much larger clone lies a single base off, so this may be a read error. The V gene is TRBV29-1, the J gene TRBJ2-5, with 8 bases matching TRBD2. CDR1 and CDR2 from the germline V gene are SQVTM and ANQGSEA. V trimming: 0 bases; J trimming: 13 bases; junction bases outside the gene matches: 13. CDR3 length: 14 residues. The CDR3 DNA sequence: TGCAGCGTTGAAGATCGGGGGGGGCGGTACGAGCTGTACTTC. Its translation: CSVEDRGGRYELYF.

The CDR3 DNA reads as TGTGCCAGCAGCCAAGTGCCGGGACAGGTCGACTACGAGCAGTACTTC. This translates into CASSQVPGQVDYEQYF. The chain joins TRBV14 to TRBJ2-7; 8 positions match TRBD1. This CDR3 has 16 amino acids. Trimming cost V 1 base and J 3 bases; bases outside gene matches: 8. CDR1 SGHDN and CDR2 FVKESK come from the germline V gene.

This clonotype has just a few counts. This chain links TRBV29-1 with TRBJ2-2, with a possible D match to TRBD1 (6 bases). This CDR3 spans 14 amino acids. CDR1 SQVTM and CDR2 ANQGSEA come from the germline V gene. V was cut by 2 bases and J by 6 bases, with 13 bases left in between. In DNA form, the CDR3 reads TGCAGCGTTGAACGGCAGGGGAAGTCCGGGGAGCTGTTTTTT. Residues: CSVERQGKSGELFF.

DNA of the CDR3: TGCAGTGCTCCGGCGGGGGTTGCCCAGCCCCAGCATTTT. Its protein is CSAPAGVAQPQHF. The rearrangement uses TRBV20-1 and TRBJ1-5, with D possibly TRBD1 on 5 matching bases. This CDR3 is built from 13 residues. Trimming took 5 bases from V and 7 from J, leaving 15 bases between them. The germline CDR1 and CDR2 sequences are DFQATT and SNEGSKA (reference sequence).

This chain uses TRBV7-2 with TRBJ2-5; D ambiguous. Germline-derived CDR1 and CDR2 are SGHTA and FQGNSA. Between the trimmed V and J ends, which lost 4 bases and 2 bases, there was a span of 14 bases. The CDR3 runs 15 residues. CDR3 amino acids: CASSSDLTPQETQYF. In DNA form, the CDR3 reads TGTGCCAGCAGCTCCGACCTGACACCTCAAGAGACCCAGTACTTC.

This clonotype was detected only once. The chain carries TRBV12-3 or TRBV12-4 and TRBJ2-6; TRBD1 might be the D (5 bases). CDR3 length: 18 amino acids. Trimming shortened V by 3 bases and J by 6 bases, and 21 bases separated the two germline ends. CDR3 loop: CASSLRPGSSLEANVLTF. CDR3 in DNA: TGTGCCAGCAGTTTGAGACCAGGGTCCTCTCTCGAGGCCAACGTCCTGACTTTC.